Listed here is a single T cell receptor (beta chain). Its antigen is as yet unknown. The data stem from a study of cytomegalovirus exposure and HLA in healthy donors. Regarding the study as a whole: Most TCRs appeared rarely, but some public TCRs recurred in many donors.

Participants comprised healthy donors of bone marrow. Whereas donors were nominally healthy upon sampling, unrecorded immune exposures were probable. Per germline, CDR1 MNHEY and CDR2 SMNVEV (reference sequence). The germline V and J ends were trimmed by 5 bases and 11 bases, with 19 bases remaining between them. The CDR3 covers 14 residues. In the PCR, 60 Vbeta and 13 Jbeta primers were used. Data came from immunoSEQ multiplex PCR; TCRdb stores just in-frame clones and leaves some out. The data show approximately 110,000 clones, around 78% seen once. The sample taken for sequencing was PBMCs. The rearrangement joins TRBV27 to TRBJ1-5; D not certain. The clonotype comes from a man in his forties or fifties in good health and CMV-seronegative. The CDR3 sequence: CASSPTEYLPAQHF. Here the CDR3 DNA reads TGTGCCAGCAGTCCTACAGAGTACCTTCCAGCCCAGCATTTT.